What follows are 11 T cell receptor beta chains derived from one specimen sequenced in a study of blood T cells in healthy people across ages. A sample-barcoded 5' primer and a J-beta primer mix were used in a second PCR of roughly 6 to 11 cycles. TCRdb passed the 5' RACE reads through MiXCR, listing each CDR3 protein once. The table records 500,000 to 600,000 distinct CDR3 sequences, roughly 29% of them present only once. The sequenced sample was blood. These receptors came from an older woman in good health.

This clonotype was seen a handful of times. The chain is built from TRBV29-1 and TRBJ2-3, with 9 bases lining up with TRBD1. The germline gives CDR1 SQVTM, CDR2 ANQGSEA. Unmatched junction bases numbered 5, after V lost 7 bases and J lost 3 bases. The CDR3 runs to 13 residues. The CDR3 DNA is TGCAGCGGGGGACAGGGTCAGACAGATACGCAGTATTTT. This codes for CSGGQGQTDTQYF.

This clonotype has more than one count but fewer than ten. It is likely a read error, because the conserved phenylalanine at the end of the CDR3 is missing. The V call is TRBV2, the J call TRBJ1-1; D gene ambiguous. V lost 9 bases and J 4 bases, leaving 15 bases between the germline ends. The CDR3 totals 13 residues. CDR1 is SNHLY and CDR2 is FYNNEI in the germline V gene. The CDR3: CARFRDEGTEAFL. CDR3 DNA: TGTGCCAGATTTCGAGATGAGGGCACTGAAGCTTTCCTT.

The rearrangement links TRBV20-1 to TRBJ1-2; D gene uncertain. Germline CDR1 reads DFQATT; CDR2 reads SNEGSKA (reference sequence). CDR3 length: 14 residues. V was trimmed by 2 bases and J by 3 bases, leaving 13 bases between them. CDR3 protein: CSARQAIVDYGYTF. CDR3 nucleotides: TGCAGTGCTAGACAGGCCATTGTTGACTATGGCTACACCTTC.

This clonotype was detected a few times. The chain carries TRBV12-3 or TRBV12-4 and TRBJ2-5; tentatively, D is TRBD2 (5 bases). Trimming left V 3 bases short and J 5 bases short, with 16 bases between. The CDR3 consists of 15 residues. The CDR3 coding sequence is TGTGCCAGCAGTTTTCGGATCCACCGAGGGGAGACCCAGTACTTC. As protein: CASSFRIHRGETQYF.

The chain has TRBV11-2 and TRBJ1-1; the D is unclear. This CDR3 comprises 14 residues. Germline V lookup: CDR1 SGHAT, CDR2 FQNNGV. The V end lost 2 bases, the J end lost 2 bases, and 9 bases lay between the germline ends. The CDR3: CASSLMRRNTEAFF. DNA of the CDR3: TGTGCCAGCAGCTTAATGAGGAGAAACACTGAAGCTTTCTTT.

This rearrangement joins TRBV18 to TRBJ1-2; possibly TRBD1 for D (6 bases). Trimming pared 0 bases from V and 8 bases from J, leaving 13 bases between. Germline CDR1 and CDR2: KGHSH and LQKENI. The CDR3 spans 14 residues. CDR3 in DNA: TGTGCCAGCTCACCACCGTCCTGGGGGCAGGGCTACACCTTC. Amino acid sequence: CASSPPSWGQGYTF.

This chain connects TRBV29-1 to TRBJ2-3, with 8 bases identical to TRBD2. Germline CDR1 SQVTM, CDR2 ANQGSEA. The trim removed 7 bases at V and 2 bases at J, leaving 11 bases unmatched. The CDR3 covers 15 residues. The CDR3: CSGRRGGGFTDTQYF. The CDR3 DNA follows: TGCAGCGGTCGGCGGGGCGGGGGGTTCACAGATACGCAGTATTTT.

The chain joins TRBV20-1 to TRBJ1-1, with D perhaps TRBD1 (6 bases). Germline CDR1 is DFQATT and CDR2 is SNEGSKA (reference sequence). V lost 1 base and J 7 bases, leaving 10 bases between the germline ends. The CDR3 runs 12 residues. Written as DNA, the CDR3 is TGCAGTGCTAGAGCGGGACAAATTGAAGCTTTCTTT. Translation gives CSARAGQIEAFF.

The V gene is TRBV29-1, the J gene TRBJ1-1, with D unresolved. CDR1 is SQVTM and CDR2 is ANQGSEA in the germline V gene. This CDR3 spans 13 amino acids. Deletions cut 6 bases from V and 1 base from J, with 12 bases between. CDR3 sequence reads: CSVSGLGNTEAFF. DNA for the CDR3: TGCAGCGTCTCTGGACTGGGGAACACTGAAGCTTTCTTT.

This clonotype has more than one count but fewer than ten. V is TRBV6-2 or TRBV6-3 and J is TRBJ1-2; 11 positions agree with TRBD1. This CDR3 spans 13 amino acids. The V segment lost 6 bases and the J segment 5 bases; nucleotides outside the gene matches: 2. Per the germline V gene, CDR1 is MNHEY and CDR2 is SVGEGT. CDR3 protein: CASRGQGVYGYTF. The CDR3 DNA reads as TGTGCCAGCAGGGGACAGGGGGTTTATGGCTACACCTTC.

This clonotype was counted between two and nine times. The chain couples TRBV7-2 to TRBJ2-3; 11 nucleotides align to TRBD2. After removal of 3 bases from V and 3 bases from J, the junction contained 5 bases not matched to a gene. CDR1 and CDR2 from the germline V gene are SGHTA and FQGNSA. This CDR3 comprises 16 residues. The CDR3 sequence: CASSFSGGATTDTQYF. CDR3 DNA sequence: TGTGCCAGCAGCTTTAGCGGGGGGGCCACAACAGATACGCAGTATTTT.